This record concerns one T cell receptor beta chain sequence. The sample belongs to a study of blood T cells in healthy people across ages. Trimming removed 1 base from V and 3 bases from J, with 16 bases in between. CDR3 length: 17 residues. PCR was performed a second time for roughly 7 to 12 cycles using a sample-barcoded 5' primer and a J-beta primer mix. MiXCR, run by TCRdb on the 5' RACE reads, gives a single entry per CDR3 protein. The table records around 990,000 distinct CDR3 sequences, roughly two fifths of them present only once. Sequenced material: blood. J is TRBJ2-1 and V is TRBV12-3 or TRBV12-4; perhaps TRBD1 as D (6 bases). This sequence was found in a man aged 18-30 years in good health. CDR3 in amino acids: CASSLGKTGFRYNEQFF. In nucleotides, the CDR3 is TGTGCCAGCAGTTTAGGTAAAACAGGGTTTCGCTACAATGAGCAGTTCTTC.